This entry features one TCR beta chain sequence. Its cognate antigen has yet to be identified. Base qualities are not recorded, but no much larger clone differs from it by a single base. The time point label on this specimen signifies: newly diagnosed, previously untreated cHL patient sample. As a comparison group for the relapsed/refractory trial patients, PBMCs were sequenced from patients with newly diagnosed, previously untreated classical Hodgkin lymphoma. After peripheral blood was drawn into 8 mL Vacutainer Cell Preparation Tubes, PBMCs were isolated by centrifugation and then cryopreserved. These data come from a study of PD-1 blockade in classical Hodgkin lymphoma (TCRdb year 2020). With regard to the full study: The study used TCR beta sequencing and CyTOF to define a peripheral blood immune signature of response to PD-1 blockade in classical Hodgkin lymphoma.

Genomic DNA was isolated using the Qiagen DNeasy kit from unsorted PBMCs as well as from negatively selected CD4+ and CD8+ fractions. Using primers that anneal to V and J segments, immunoSEQ multiplex PCR amplified the TCR beta CDR3 regions. A synthetic immune receptor repertoire was used to minimize amplification bias, and any residual bias was removed computationally once sequencing was done. Under the source paper's analysis protocol: Custom Python scripts were used to quantify repertoire diversity as the Shannon entropy index. The unsorted, CD4+ and CD8+ repertoires were each analyzed separately, with the exception of combined analyses, where CD4+ and CD8+ sequences were merged in silico. TCRdb retrieved this table from immuneACCESS and kept in-frame rearrangements only. Not all clones are present; in checked studies, unresolved V genes account for under half, and no reason is known for the remainder. V and J calls and clone size are given by that table; D and trimming were obtained from the DNA. For this sample there are 45,000 or so clones; approximately 91% appear just once. The ten most abundant clones make up 4.5% to 6% of the sample.

Overall results and qualifications from the work: Only a single clinical trial cohort was studied, and what caused the repertoire differences, possibly disease activity or prior therapy, remained undefined. Baseline TCR diversity was reported to be lower in newly diagnosed patients than in healthy donors and to be lower still in relapsed/refractory patients.

This clonotype originated in a human donor with classical Hodgkin lymphoma. The material sequenced was peripheral blood mononuclear cells (PBMCs).

In nucleotide form, the sequence is TGTGCCAGCATCGAAGGGAGCAATCAGCCCCAGCATTTT. It translates to CASIEGSNQPQHF. Recombination linked TRBV28 to TRBJ1-5, with an unclear D gene assignment. V loses 7 bases of germline sequence and J loses 1 base, and the interval between the two ends is 8 bases. From a lookup of the germline V gene, CDR1 and CDR2 are MDHEN and SYDVKM. The CDR3, from cysteine to phenylalanine, totals 13 residues. Just CDR3 DNA is preserved here, 39 bases in frame from base 1. This CDR3, with the reference TRBV28 and TRBJ1-5 proteins standing in past its ends, gives the full variable domain DVKVTQSSRYLVKRTGEKVFLECVQDMDHENMFWYRQDPGLGLRLIYFSYDVKMKEKGDIPEGYSVSREKKERFSLILESASTNQTSMYLCASIEGSNQPQHFGDGTRLSIL.